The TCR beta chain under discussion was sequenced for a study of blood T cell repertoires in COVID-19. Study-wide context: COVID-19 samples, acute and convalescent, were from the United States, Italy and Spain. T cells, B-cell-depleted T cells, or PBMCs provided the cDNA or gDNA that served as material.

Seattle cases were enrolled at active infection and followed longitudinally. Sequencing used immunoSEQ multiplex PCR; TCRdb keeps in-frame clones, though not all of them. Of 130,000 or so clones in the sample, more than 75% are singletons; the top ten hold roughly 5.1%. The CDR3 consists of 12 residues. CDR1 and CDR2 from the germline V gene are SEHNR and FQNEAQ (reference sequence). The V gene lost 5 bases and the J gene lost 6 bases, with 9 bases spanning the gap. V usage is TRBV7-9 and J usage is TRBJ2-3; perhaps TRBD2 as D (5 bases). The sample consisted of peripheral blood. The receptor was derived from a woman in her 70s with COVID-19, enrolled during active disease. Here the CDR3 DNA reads TGTGCCAGCAGCCGGTCGGGGGATACGCAGTATTTT. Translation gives CASSRSGDTQYF.